This T cell receptor (beta chain) was profiled in a study of beta chain features in type 1 diabetes (dated by TCRdb to the late 2010s). Notes on the research overall: Mean age, gender distribution, total cell number and subset yield were not different between patients and healthy donors. A total of some 110 million sorted cells were examined across all samples, and the number of cells per subset was strongly correlated with RNA yield. Regulatory and stem cell-like memory subsets were obtained from only 8 patients and about 8 healthy donors, while naive and central memory subsets were obtained from all 28 donors. In the study, TCRB repertoires of sorted circulating CD4+ T cell subsets from recently diagnosed type 1 diabetes patients were compared with those of matched healthy donors. What the authors observed across the whole study: Sequencing cDNA rather than genomic DNA could over-represent highly expressing activated cells, although activation and CD3 levels did not differ between groups. Only small numbers of individuals were included in the HLA sub-analyses, which left unresolved whether HLA type had any influence on TCRB rearrangement. Naive, central memory and regulatory TCRB repertoires appeared to be more similar among patients than among healthy donors. PCR may preferentially amplify shorter templates, but because patient and control samples were amplified and corrected together, any resulting skew would affect both groups equally. At VDJ recombination sites, type 1 diabetes patients had fewer insertions and more deleted nucleotides, which implies abnormalities in thymic rearrangement. A moderate but significant shortening of TCRB CDR3 length was observed in type 1 diabetes patients in all four CD4+ subsets.

Comment on this clone: It has no known antigen specificity. It has no much larger one-base neighbor in the sample; base qualities were not kept.

The entire amount of isolated RNA was reverse transcribed using the High Capacity cDNA Reverse Transcription Kit, so the sequenced TCRB transcripts were expressed ones. Deep immunoSEQ sequencing was applied to naive, central memory and regulatory T cell samples, giving an average of around 4 million total reads per sample. Sorted cells were lysed in RLT buffer, and RNA was extracted using DNase-treated RNeasy Micro or Mini kits according to cell number. Each cell subset was processed on its own to prevent cross-contamination, while patient and healthy donor samples were processed together. Using the immunoSEQ multiplex PCR, TCRB sequences were amplified from cDNA into 87-bp fragments spanning the CDR3 region. Sequencing of the amplicons was done on the Illumina HiSeq platform. Regarding the original processing steps: PCR bias was computationally corrected using synthetic template baselines, reads within Hamming distance 2 were collapsed, and singletons that could not be merged were discarded. Reads were aligned against IMGT so that V, D and J genes, CDR3 length and insertions or deletions at six rearrangement sites could be assigned. Within each subset, clonotype counts were normalized to the number of sorted cells before true diversity and Gini coefficients were calculated with the tcR R package. The overlap coefficient, calculated on TCRB nucleotide sequences, was used to measure repertoire sharing. Out-of-frame TCRB sequences from naive cells were analyzed as a proxy for the pre-selection repertoire. TCRdb stores this immuneACCESS table with in-frame sequences only. Part of the clones is absent; in the studies checked, under half of the shortfall reflects unresolved V genes, and no reason is known for the rest. V, J and clone size were drawn from that table, and D and trimming were deduced from the DNA. The sample table shows fewer than 500,000 clones, and roughly 13% are seen once. 0.035% to 0.045% of the sample rests with the top ten.

Each donor gave one peripheral blood draw, averaging about 120 mL, which was collected into heparinised tubes. Using a panel that included CD45RO, CCR7, CD25, CD127, CD95 and CD27, naive, central memory, regulatory and stem cell-like memory CD4+ T cells were sorted on a BD FACSAria II. All sorted populations exceeded 95% purity. PBMCs were isolated immediately by Lymphoprep density gradient centrifugation and stained directly without culture. So that batch effects would be minimized, each experiment stained and sorted samples in pairs, pairing one healthy donor with one patient. The specimen sequenced was naive CD4+ T cells from blood. In light of the paper, this sample's cell subset or site label describes: true naive CD4+ T cells. The source is a man younger than 40 in good health.

The nucleotide sequence is given as TGTGCCACCAGCAGAGAGGTGACGCAGTATTTT. It is translated as CATSREVTQYF. The chain couples TRBV15 to TRBJ2-3, with an unclear D gene assignment. According to the germline V gene (reference sequence), CDR1 reads LNHNV and CDR2 reads YYDKDF. The CDR3, cysteine through phenylalanine, is 11 amino acids long. The sequence is cut down to CDR3 DNA, 33 bases in frame from base 1. The V and J ends are trimmed by 0 bases and 9 bases, leaving 4 bases between them.